This TCR beta chain was sequenced in a study of blood T cell repertoires in COVID-19. Here immunoSEQ multiplex PCR was the method, and the copy in TCRdb shows in-frame clones only, minus some. This sample has 70,000 to 95,000 clones; around nine tenths occur once, and the top ten carry about 5%. Per the germline V gene, CDR1 is SGHDT and CDR2 is YYEEEE. Trimming removed 4 bases from V and 0 bases from J, with 14 bases in between. This CDR3 is built from 16 residues. The TCR originated in a woman older than 75 with active COVID-19. Sequencing was carried out using peripheral blood. J is TRBJ2-1 and V is TRBV5-6; weak D call: TRBD2 (5 bases). CDR3 region: CASSLLSGSSYNEQFF. The CDR3 nucleotides are TGTGCCAGCAGCCTCCTGTCGGGGAGCTCCTACAATGAGCAGTTCTTC.